These 23 T cell receptor beta chains were sequenced from one sample in a study of T cells in Graves' hyperthyroidism and ophthalmopathy. Amplified regions were TCR beta CDR3 sequences from RNA transcripts. Primed by the HTBI set, a first-round RT-PCR was run on the TCR CDR3. TCRdb itself ran the multiplex PCR reads through MiXCR, one entry per CDR3 protein. The repertoire has about 580,000 distinct CDR3 sequences, approximately 44% of them found once; the top ten carry roughly 7.7%. The source material was peripheral blood or thyroid tissue (not recorded which). The receptors were sampled from a woman aged 18-29 years with Graves' hyperthyroidism.

This rearrangement joins TRBV11-2 to TRBJ1-1; 9 bases are shared with TRBD1. The CDR3 totals 16 residues. Trimming took 3 bases from V and 5 from J; bases not matched to a gene: 10. From germline, CDR1 is SGHAT and CDR2 FQNNGV. CDR3 coding DNA: TGTGCCAGCAGCTTCCCGGGACAGGGTCTAGGGACTGAAGCTTTCTTT. This encodes CASSFPGQGLGTEAFF.

The chain has TRBV7-8 and TRBJ2-5; 13 bases are shared with TRBD2. The V gene end was trimmed by 3 bases and the J gene end by 5 bases; junction bases not matched to a gene: 6. Germline V CDR1 and CDR2: SGHVS, FQNEAQ. This CDR3 comprises 16 residues. Written as DNA, the CDR3 is TGTGCCAGCAGCTTTCCCGGGACTAGCGGGGTGGAGACCCAGTACTTC. This sequence encodes CASSFPGTSGVETQYF.

In this sample, this clonotype turned up many times. The rearrangement uses TRBV19 and TRBJ1-5; no clear D gene. This CDR3 is built from 14 residues. Germline V gene sequence: CDR1 LNHDA, CDR2 SQIVND (reference sequence). Trimming pared 5 bases from V and 0 bases from J, leaving 8 bases between. CDR3 sequence: CASSFTRSNQPQHF. The CDR3 DNA is TGTGCCAGTAGTTTTACCCGTAGCAATCAGCCCCAGCATTTT. Full variable domain (rest looked up from reference TRBV19 and TRBJ1-5): DGGITQSPKYLFRKEGQNVTLSCEQNLNHDAMYWYRQDPGQGLRLIYYSQIVNDFQKGDIAEGYSVSREKKESFPLTVTSAQKNPTAFYLCASSFTRSNQPQHFGDGTRLSIL.

The chain carries TRBV7-9 and TRBJ2-5; D perhaps matches TRBD2 (6 bases). Deletions cut 5 bases from V and 9 bases from J, with 19 bases between. Germline V CDR1 and CDR2: SEHNR, FQNEAQ (reference sequence). The CDR3 is made up of 14 amino acids. The CDR3 protein is CASSASGDPQPQYF. The CDR3 coding sequence is TGTGCCAGCAGCGCCTCGGGAGACCCCCAGCCCCAGTACTTC.

On this clonotype itself: The CDR3 does not end in the conserved phenylalanine or tryptophan, so this is likely a read error. The chain employs TRBV20-1 and TRBJ2-7, with D perhaps given as TRBD1 or TRBD2 (6 bases each). This CDR3 is 15 amino acids long. The V end was cut by 0 bases, the J end by 3 bases, with 15 bases between. Per the germline V gene, CDR1 is DFQATT and CDR2 is SNEGSKA (reference sequence). The CDR3 is CSARDARGGGYEQYS. CDR3 coding DNA: TGCAGTGCTAGAGACGCCAGGGGAGGCGGCTACGAGCAGTACTCC.

The table lists this clonotype with many counts. The rearrangement uses TRBV15 and TRBJ2-1, with 9 bases aligning to TRBD2. CDR1 is LNHNV, CDR2 YYDKDF, per germline (reference sequence). The V segment lost 1 base and the J segment 7 bases; nucleotides outside the gene matches: 5. The CDR3 sequence is 15 residues long. CDR3 in amino acids: CATSRAGLAQNEQFF. The CDR3 bases are TGTGCCACCAGCAGAGCGGGACTAGCTCAGAATGAGCAGTTCTTC.

V usage is TRBV12-3 or TRBV12-4 and J usage is TRBJ1-1; 7 bases agree with TRBD1. The ends lost 3 bases at V and 5 bases at J; junction bases unmatched: 9. The CDR3 covers 15 residues. For the CDR3, the DNA is TGTGCCAGCAGTTTTAACAGGGGAGGGAATACTGAAGCTTTCTTT. Its protein product is CASSFNRGGNTEAFF.

The rearrangement uses TRBV29-1 and TRBJ1-5; 8 bases are a match to TRBD1. Per the germline V gene, CDR1 is SQVTM and CDR2 is ANQGSEA. The CDR3 runs 15 residues. The trim removed 8 bases at V and 1 base at J, leaving 10 bases unmatched. The CDR3 region has the DNA TGCAGCACAGACAGGGGAATTGGAAGCAATCAGCCCCAGCATTTT. This codes for CSTDRGIGSNQPQHF.

The CDR3 nucleotides read TGCAGTGCTAGCGGGGGGAGTGAAAAACTGTTTTTT. This codes for CSASGGSEKLFF. V usage is TRBV20-1 and J usage is TRBJ1-4, with D perhaps matching TRBD1 (5 bases). The CDR3 consists of 12 residues. The germline CDR1 and CDR2 sequences are DFQATT and SNEGSKA (reference sequence). V was clipped by 3 bases and J by 7 bases, with 9 bases between them.

V is TRBV29-1 and J is TRBJ1-3; TRBD1 matches at 10 bases. Per the germline V gene, CDR1 is SQVTM and CDR2 is ANQGSEA. CDR3 length: 12 residues. With 4 bases clipped from V and 9 bases from J, the junction kept 3 bases outside the gene matches. CDR3 protein: CSVGRDRGTIYF. CDR3 in DNA: TGCAGCGTTGGAAGGGACAGGGGCACCATATATTTT.

The V call is TRBV7-8, the J call TRBJ2-1, with 13 bases lining up with TRBD2. Trimming at V came to 6 bases and at J to 8 bases, leaving 10 bases not matched to a gene. The CDR3 contains 16 residues. Germline CDR1 and CDR2: SGHVS and FQNEAQ. In nucleotides, the CDR3 is TGTGCCAGCAGTTCCGTTCGACTAGCGGGAGGACATGAGCAGTTCTTC. It is translated as CASSSVRLAGGHEQFF.

This clonotype was seen many times. The J gene is TRBJ1-4, the V gene TRBV20-1; D unresolved. This CDR3 comprises 12 residues. V was trimmed by 2 bases and J by 4 bases, leaving 5 bases between them. Germline loops: CDR1 DFQATT, CDR2 SNEGSKA (reference sequence). Here the CDR3 DNA reads TGCAGTGCTAGAAACCGTAATGAAAAACTGTTTTTT. Translation: CSARNRNEKLFF.

This clonotype was counted many times. The J gene is TRBJ1-1, the V gene TRBV24-1; D uncertain. Germline lookup yields CDR1 KGHDR and CDR2 SFDVKD. This CDR3 has 15 amino acids. Between the trimmed V and J ends, which lost 3 bases and 4 bases, there was a span of 14 bases. The CDR3 coding sequence is TGTGCCACCAGTGATGGCCCGGGGTGGGCCACTGAAGCTTTCTTT. This translates into CATSDGPGWATEAFF.

This clonotype was counted once. This chain joins TRBV29-1 and TRBJ1-1; no definite D call. The CDR3 totals 9 residues. Germline assignment: CDR1 SQVTM and CDR2 ANQGSEA. The chain's CDR3 is CRLNTEAFF. The CDR3 coding sequence is TGCAGGCTGAACACTGAAGCTTTCTTT.

Regarding this clonotype: One end of the junction varies from germline; a read error may be responsible. This chain links TRBV12-3 or TRBV12-4 with TRBJ2-7; TRBD1 matches at 10 bases. The CDR3 sequence is 14 residues long. The CDR3 protein is CASSPTGGTGELYF. The CDR3 DNA follows: TGTGCCAGCAGCCCGACAGGGGGCACCGGGGAGCTGTACTTC.

There are many counts of this clonotype. The chain uses TRBV30 and TRBJ1-5; maybe TRBD1 (5 bases). Trimming took 1 base from V and 1 from J, leaving 11 bases between them. The CDR3 has 15 amino acids. Germline assignment: CDR1 GTSNPN and CDR2 SVGIG (reference sequence). CDR3 DNA: TGTGCCTGGAGTGCGCGTCGGGGGAGCAATCAGCCCCAGCATTTT. Translating it yields CAWSARRGSNQPQHF. The full variable domain, its missing parts supplied by reference TRBV30 and TRBJ1-5, is SQTIHQWPATLVQPVGSPLSLECTVEGTSNPNLYWYRQAAGRGLQLLFYSVGIGQISSEVPQNLSASRPQDRQFILSSKKLLLSDSGFYLCAWSARRGSNQPQHFGDGTRLSIL.

V gene TRBV6-5 combines with J gene TRBJ2-1; D may be TRBD2 (5 bases). The CDR3 is 17 residues long. CDR1 is MNHEY and CDR2 is SVGAGI in the germline V gene. V was trimmed by 0 bases and J by 7 bases, leaving 19 bases between them. CDR3 nucleotide sequence: TGTGCCAGCAGTTACTCGTTAGCGTCCATCCAAAGGAATGAGCAGTTCTTC. Translating gives CASSYSLASIQRNEQFF.

This clonotype was seen at least ten times. This sequence joins TRBV10-3 and TRBJ2-5; 9 bases match TRBD1. Trimming took 3 bases from V and 4 from J; bases not matched to a gene: 12. CDR1 and CDR2 (germline): ENHRY, SYGVKD. The CDR3 totals 17 residues. The CDR3 spells CAISDVGVWTGVETQYF. DNA of the CDR3: TGTGCCATCAGTGACGTTGGAGTTTGGACAGGGGTAGAGACCCAGTACTTC.

To note about this clonotype: A much more abundant neighbour one base away suggests this may be a read error. The chain couples TRBV7-3 to TRBJ2-2, with D possibly being TRBD1 (6 bases). Between the trimmed V and J ends, which lost 2 bases and 1 base, there was a span of 11 bases. Germline V gene data show CDR1 as SGHTA and CDR2 as FQGTGA. The CDR3 sequence is 16 residues long. The CDR3 DNA reads TGTGCCAGCAGCTTACAAAGCAGGGGGAACACCGGGGAGCTGTTTTTT. It yields the protein CASSLQSRGNTGELFF.

The chain links TRBV25-1 to TRBJ1-2; D uncertain. The CDR3 has 15 residues. Germline assignment: CDR1 MGHDK and CDR2 SYGVNS. V lost 4 bases and J 1 base, leaving 13 bases between the germline ends. CDR3 region: CASSGGGRNNYGYTF. CDR3 nucleotides: TGTGCCAGCAGTGGCGGAGGGAGGAATAACTATGGCTACACCTTC.

CDR3 in amino acids: CASSVANSGKLFF. The DNA for the CDR3 is TGTGCCAGCAGCGTAGCTAATAGCGGAAAACTGTTTTTT. This rearrangement joins TRBV9 to TRBJ1-4, with no clear D. Looked up from germline, CDR1 is SGDLS and CDR2 is YYNGEE. V lost 0 bases, J lost 10 bases, and 10 bases lay in between. This CDR3 has 13 amino acids.

The chain has TRBV10-3 and TRBJ2-6, with D uncertain. CDR3 length equals 10 residues. Germline V gene lookup returns CDR1 ENHRY and CDR2 SYGVKD. V was pared by 6 bases and J by 16 bases, with 10 bases between. CDR3 DNA: TGTGCCATCAGGCCCACGGAACTGACTTTC. Its protein is CAIRPTELTF.

This clonotype was observed many times. V gene TRBV7-6 combines with J gene TRBJ1-6, with 8 positions matching TRBD1. J was trimmed by 5 bases and V by 0 bases; bases with no gene match: 0. CDR3 size: 15 residues. Per the germline V gene, CDR1 is SGHVS and CDR2 is FNYEAQ. The CDR3 nucleotides are TGTGCCAGCAGCTTAGCGGACAGGGATAATTCACCCCTCCACTTT. Translating gives CASSLADRDNSPLHF.